The 13 T cell receptor beta chains below were found in one sample sequenced in a study of cytotoxic CD8 clonotypes in ibrutinib-treated CLL. This table comes from immunoSEQ multiplex PCR, and its TCRdb copy is limited to in-frame clones, with some not included. This table holds fewer than 400,000 clones, approximately 67% found once. The material was PBMCs, obtained after 36 months of ibrutinib treatment. The source of these receptors is a human donor with chronic lymphocytic leukemia.

The rearrangement links TRBV7-9 to TRBJ2-5; D is ambiguous. The CDR3 extends over 12 amino acids. Germline CDR1 SEHNR, CDR2 FQNEAQ (reference sequence). V gave up 7 bases and J gave up 1 base, with 7 bases separating them. The CDR3 region is CASTLSQETQYF. Written as DNA, the CDR3 is TGTGCCAGCACCCTGTCCCAAGAGACCCAGTACTTC.

V usage is TRBV11-2 and J usage is TRBJ2-2; perhaps D is TRBD1 or TRBD2 (5 bases each). CDR3 length: 16 residues. V was trimmed by 1 base and J by 5 bases, leaving 14 bases between them. Germline-derived CDR1 and CDR2 are SGHAT and FQNNGV. The CDR3: CASSLAGQILTGELFF. The CDR3 DNA is TGTGCCAGCAGCTTAGCGGGGCAGATCTTGACCGGGGAGCTGTTTTTT.

This chain uses TRBV7-9 with TRBJ2-3, with 11 bases aligning to TRBD2. Per germline, CDR1 SEHNR and CDR2 FQNEAQ (reference sequence). J gave up 3 bases and V 4 bases, and 3 bases lay outside the gene matches. The CDR3 consists of 15 residues. As DNA, the CDR3 is TGTGCCAGCAGCTCGCCTAGCGGGAGGACAGATACGCAGTATTTT. This sequence encodes CASSSPSGRTDTQYF.

This chain joins TRBV4-1 and TRBJ2-2; possibly TRBD1 for D (8 bases). Germline loops: CDR1 MGHRA, CDR2 YSYEKL. The V end was cut by 2 bases, the J end by 6 bases, with 13 bases between. The CDR3 is made up of 15 amino acids. The CDR3 is CASSQRTGRAGELFF. CDR3 bases: TGCGCCAGCAGCCAACGGACAGGGAGGGCCGGGGAGCTGTTTTTT.

In its sample, this clone was seen once. The chain uses TRBV4-2 and TRBJ2-3, with 13 bases matching TRBD2. This CDR3 comprises 18 residues. V was pared by 1 base and J by 0 bases, with 4 bases of the junction left unmatched. Looked up from germline, CDR1 is LGHNA and CDR2 is YNFKEQ. The CDR3 nucleotides are TGTGCCAGCAGCCAAGTAGGACTAGCGGGGGATAGCACAGATACGCAGTATTTT. This codes for CASSQVGLAGDSTDTQYF.

The J gene is TRBJ1-4, the V gene TRBV5-6, with D possibly being TRBD1 (6 bases). V was clipped by 0 bases and J by 15 bases, with 15 bases between them. Germline CDR1 SGHDT, CDR2 YYEEEE. The CDR3 has 13 residues. CDR3 sequence: CASSLALSNRVFF. CDR3 bases: TGTGCCAGCAGCTTGGCCTTGTCAAACAGGGTGTTTTTT. The variable domain in full, completed from reference TRBV5-6 and TRBJ1-4, reads DAGVTQSPTHLIKTRGQQVTLRCSPKSGHDTVSWYQQALGQGPQFIFQYYEEEERQRGNFPDRFSGHQFPNYSSELNVNALLLGDSALYLCASSLALSNRVFFGSGTQLSVL.

The rearrangement links TRBV6-5 to TRBJ1-1; weak D call: TRBD1 (5 bases). Deletions cut 0 bases from V and 3 bases from J, with 11 bases between. Germline CDR1 MNHEY, CDR2 SVGAGI. This CDR3 is built from 15 residues. As DNA, the CDR3 is TGTGCCAGCAGTTACTCGTTCTGGGGCTACACTGAAGCTTTCTTT. This sequence encodes CASSYSFWGYTEAFF.

This rearrangement joins TRBV10-1 to TRBJ2-3; D might be TRBD1 (6 bases). The CDR3 has 14 residues. V lost 4 bases and J lost 10, with 18 bases in between. CDR1 WNHNN and CDR2 SYGVQD come from the germline V gene (reference sequence). The CDR3 DNA reads as TGCGCCAGCAGTGGGTCCCTAGGGGGATCGGCGCAGTATTTT. Translating gives CASSGSLGGSAQYF.

This clone has just one count. The V call is TRBV5-1, the J call TRBJ2-6; no definite D call. The germline gives CDR1 SGHRS, CDR2 YFSETQ. This CDR3 contains 16 residues. V lost 0 bases, J lost 0 bases, and 7 bases lay in between. CDR3 DNA: TGCGCCAGCAGCTTGGTTTCGCGCTCTGGGGCCAACGTCCTGACTTTC. Translation gives CASSLVSRSGANVLTF.

The gene calls are TRBV5-4 and TRBJ1-5; tentative D call: TRBD1 (5 bases). The germline V gene has CDR1 SGHNT and CDR2 YYREEE (reference sequence). The V gene lost 2 bases and the J gene lost 13 bases, with 19 bases spanning the gap. The CDR3 consists of 14 residues. The CDR3 region is CASSFGPVGTFQHF. The CDR3 DNA sequence: TGTGCCAGCAGCTTCGGCCCAGTGGGGACGTTTCAGCATTTT.

This clone was seen only a few times. The V gene is TRBV5-1, the J gene TRBJ2-7, with D uncertain. CDR3 length equals 14 residues. V was pared by 2 bases and J by 7 bases, with 16 bases between. From germline, CDR1 is SGHRS and CDR2 YFSETQ. CDR3 residues: CASSLGVLLEEQYF. The CDR3 region has the DNA TGCGCCAGCAGCTTAGGCGTGCTCCTTGAGGAGCAGTACTTC. Supplemented by reference TRBV5-1 and TRBJ2-7, the full variable domain reads KAGVTQTPRYLIKTRGQQVTLSCSPISGHRSVSWYQQTPGQGLQFLFEYFSETQRNKGNFPGRFSGRQFSNSRSEMNVSTLELGDSALYLCASSLGVLLEEQYFGPGTRLTVT.

This clone showed up just a few times. The V gene is TRBV9, the J gene TRBJ1-5; the D gene is possibly TRBD1 (6 bases). CDR3 size: 14 residues. Per the germline V gene, CDR1 is SGDLS and CDR2 is YYNGEE. V gave up 3 bases and J gave up 4 bases, with 11 bases separating them. As DNA, the CDR3 is TGTGCCAGCAGCGCGTCAGGGGCGAATCAGCCCCAGCATTTT. Translating gives CASSASGANQPQHF.

The rearrangement links TRBV5-6 to TRBJ2-7; maybe TRBD1 (5 bases). This CDR3 has 13 amino acids. Looked up from germline, CDR1 is SGHDT and CDR2 is YYEEEE. V lost 3 bases and J 0 bases, leaving 7 bases between the germline ends. CDR3 protein: CASSYGHSYEQYF. CDR3 sequence (DNA): TGTGCCAGCAGCTATGGACACTCCTACGAGCAGTACTTC.